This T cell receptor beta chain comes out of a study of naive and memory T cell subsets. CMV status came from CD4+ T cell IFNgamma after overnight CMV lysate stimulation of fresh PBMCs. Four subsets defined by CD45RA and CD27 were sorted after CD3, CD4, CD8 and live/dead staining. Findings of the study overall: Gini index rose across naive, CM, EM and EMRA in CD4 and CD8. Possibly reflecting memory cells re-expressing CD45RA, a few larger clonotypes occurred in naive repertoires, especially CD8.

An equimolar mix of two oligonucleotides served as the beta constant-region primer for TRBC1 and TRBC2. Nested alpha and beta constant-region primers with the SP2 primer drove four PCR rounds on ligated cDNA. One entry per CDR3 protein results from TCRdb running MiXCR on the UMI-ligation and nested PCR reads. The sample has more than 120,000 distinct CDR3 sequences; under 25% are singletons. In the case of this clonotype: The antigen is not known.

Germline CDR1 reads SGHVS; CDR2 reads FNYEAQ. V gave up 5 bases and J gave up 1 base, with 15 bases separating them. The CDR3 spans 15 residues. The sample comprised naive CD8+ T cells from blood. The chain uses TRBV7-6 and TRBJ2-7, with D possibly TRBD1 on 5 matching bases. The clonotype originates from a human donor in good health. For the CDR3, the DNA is TGTGCCAGCAGCGAAGGGTCAGGGCCGTCCTACGAGCAGTACTTC. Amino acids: CASSEGSGPSYEQYF.